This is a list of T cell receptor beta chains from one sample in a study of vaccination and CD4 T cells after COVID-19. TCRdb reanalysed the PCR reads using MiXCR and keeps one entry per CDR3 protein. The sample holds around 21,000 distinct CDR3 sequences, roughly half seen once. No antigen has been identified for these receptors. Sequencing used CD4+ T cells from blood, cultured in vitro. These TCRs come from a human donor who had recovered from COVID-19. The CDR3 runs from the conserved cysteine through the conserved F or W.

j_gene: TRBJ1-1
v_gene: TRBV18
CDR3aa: CASSPLDSRMNTEAFF

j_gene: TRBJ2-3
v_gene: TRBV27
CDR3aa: CASSLSSGRTDTQYF